This is a list of T cell receptor beta chains from one sample in a study of blood T cells in healthy people across ages. TCRdb called the 5' RACE reads again in MiXCR, with one record for every CDR3 protein. This sample has more than 650,000 distinct CDR3 sequences, with around half found just once. The specimen was blood. These receptors were obtained from a man at least 80 years old in good health. Both conserved end residues are part of each CDR3. Each record gives: CDR3 protein, CDR3 DNA, D gene, J gene, clone size, V gene. The D gene is left open where the match is weak. The size of a clone is reported for some rows only, either as once, few or many, or as a class for expanded clones.

CDR3: CASDQGAGAEAFF
DNA: TGTGCCAGCGACCAGGGGGCAGGGGCTGAAGCTTTCTTT
D: TRBD1
J: TRBJ1-1
size: few
V: TRBV3-1

CDR3: CASRGTGGAGSPLHF
DNA: TGTGCCAGCAGAGGGACAGGGGGCGCAGGATCACCCCTCCACTTT
D: TRBD1
J: TRBJ1-6
size: -
V: TRBV2

CDR3: CASSTGTSHRYAYF
DNA: TGTGCCAGCAGTACCGGGACTAGCCATAGATACGCGTATTTT
D: TRBD2
J: TRBJ2-3
size: few
V: TRBV6-2/TRBV6-3

CDR3: CASSHRDRASNEQFF
DNA: TGCGCCAGCAGCCACCGGGACAGGGCGTCCAATGAGCAGTTCTTC
D: TRBD1
J: TRBJ2-1
size: few
V: TRBV5-1

CDR3: CASSQESPWTSGAKNIQYF
DNA: TGTGCCAGCAGCCAAGAATCCCCGTGGACTAGCGGAGCCAAAAACATTCAGTACTTC
D: TRBD2
J: TRBJ2-4
size: -
V: TRBV3-1

CDR3: CSARDPLPWAGVGEQYF
DNA: TGCAGTGCTAGAGATCCCCTCCCATGGGCGGGAGTGGGCGAGCAGTACTTC
D: TRBD2
J: TRBJ2-7
size: -
V: TRBV20-1

CDR3: CASSMGYGANVLTF
DNA: TGCGCCAGCAGCATGGGGTACGGGGCCAACGTCCTGACTTTC
D: -
J: TRBJ2-6
size: -
V: TRBV5-1

CDR3: CASRREPNPGETQYF
DNA: TGTGCCAGCCGCAGGGAACCTAATCCCGGCGAGACCCAGTACTTC
D: -
J: TRBJ2-5
size: -
V: TRBV27

CDR3: CASRAWTSRPDTQYF
DNA: TGTGCCAGCAGAGCGTGGACTAGTAGGCCAGATACGCAGTATTTT
D: TRBD2
J: TRBJ2-3
size: -
V: TRBV2

CDR3: CASSLEGFSYNEQFF
DNA: TGTGCCAGCAGCTTAGAAGGGTTCTCCTACAATGAGCAGTTCTTC
D: -
J: TRBJ2-1
size: -
V: TRBV7-9

CDR3: CAISELGSIQYF
DNA: TGTGCCATCAGTGAGCTGGGAAGCATTCAGTACTTC
D: -
J: TRBJ2-4
size: -
V: TRBV10-3

CDR3: CAISGLQETQYF
DNA: TGTGCCATCTCAGGGTTACAAGAGACCCAGTACTTC
D: -
J: TRBJ2-5
size: few
V: TRBV10-3

CDR3: CASKQGPTNNEQFF
DNA: TGTGCCAGCAAACAGGGCCCAACCAACAATGAGCAGTTCTTC
D: -
J: TRBJ2-1
size: few
V: TRBV6-2/TRBV6-3

CDR3: CASSPELAGVGETQYF
DNA: TGTGCCAGCTCACCCGAACTAGCGGGAGTAGGAGAGACCCAGTACTTC
D: TRBD2
J: TRBJ2-5
size: few
V: TRBV18

CDR3: CSVDRQNYGYTF
DNA: TGCAGCGTTGATAGACAGAACTATGGCTACACCTTC
D: -
J: TRBJ1-2
size: few
V: TRBV29-1

CDR3: CASSLGRGQWYEQYF
DNA: TGTGCCAGCAGCTTAGGCAGGGGGCAATGGTACGAGCAGTACTTC
D: TRBD1
J: TRBJ2-7
size: few
V: TRBV11-2

CDR3: CATSDLRIGTGREQYF
DNA: TGTGCCACCAGTGATTTACGGATTGGGACCGGACGGGAGCAGTACTTC
D: -
J: TRBJ2-5
size: few
V: TRBV24-1